The clone carrying this T cell receptor beta chain appeared many times. There are 17 residues in the CDR3. Germline V CDR1 and CDR2: LGHDT, YNNKEL (reference sequence). V lost 2 bases and J lost 7; bases outside the gene matches: 10. The data stem from a study of human T cells and chemical hapten exposure. Via MiXCR, TCRdb re-called the RACE reads, giving one row per CDR3 protein. The sample holds about 49,000 distinct CDR3 sequences; less than 10% are singletons and the top ten take around 4%. Time point here: patch test 1, 2 weeks after DPC sensitization. Treatment meaning: therapeutic diphenylcyclopropenone sensitization with weekly scalp DPC.

The receptor comes from a woman between 45 and 65 years old with alopecia areata. Some clones in this sample may be carry-over from other donors' samples. The gene calls are TRBV3-1 and TRBJ2-1; 11 bases align to TRBD2. The sequenced sample was whole blood, obtained in connection with sensitization to the hapten diphenylcyclopropenone (DPC). The CDR3: CASSQPAGTSGKNEQFF. CDR3 bases: TGTGCCAGCAGCCAACCCGCAGGGACTAGCGGCAAGAATGAGCAGTTCTTC.